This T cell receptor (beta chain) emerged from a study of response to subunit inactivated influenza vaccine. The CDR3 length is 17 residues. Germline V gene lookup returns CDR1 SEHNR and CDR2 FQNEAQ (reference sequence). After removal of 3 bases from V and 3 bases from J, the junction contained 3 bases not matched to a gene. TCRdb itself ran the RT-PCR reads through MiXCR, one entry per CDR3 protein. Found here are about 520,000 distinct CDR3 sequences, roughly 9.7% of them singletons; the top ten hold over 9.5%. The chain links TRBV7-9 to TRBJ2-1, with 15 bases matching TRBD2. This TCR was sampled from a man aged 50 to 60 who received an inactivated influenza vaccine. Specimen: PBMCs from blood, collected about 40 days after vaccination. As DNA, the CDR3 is TGTGCCAGCAGCTTGGGACTAGCGGGGGGCCACTACAATGAGCAGTTCTTC. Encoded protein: CASSLGLAGGHYNEQFF.